This is a list of T cell receptor beta chains from one sample in a study of T-cell reconstitution after alpha-beta-depleted transplantation in children. TCRdb reprocessed the PCR reads with MiXCR, giving one entry per CDR3 protein. The repertoire consists of around 480,000 distinct CDR3 sequences, with approximately 32% occurring once and the leading ten covering approximately 2.3%. This material consisted of PBMCs from the stem cell graft donor, taken from the stem cell graft. These receptors originate from a human donor who donated a stem cell graft to a child with aplastic anemia. Both conserved end residues are part of each CDR3. The D gene is left open where the match is weak. Not all rows give a size; the values are once, few, many and, for expanded clones, a class.

clone_size d_call j_call v_call cdr3_nt cdr3_aa
- TRBD1 TRBJ1-2 TRBV7-2 TGTGCCAGCAGCTCGCCCCAGGGGGCCGACTATGGCTACACCTTC CASSSPQGADYGYTF
- TRBD2 TRBJ2-5 TRBV29-1 TGCAGCGTTTCCGGGCTAGCGGATACTCAAGAGACCCAGTACTTC CSVSGLADTQETQYF
- - TRBJ1-4 TRBV29-1 TGCAGCGTTGAAGAGTCGCGGGAAAAACTGTTTTTT CSVEESREKLFF
few TRBD1 TRBJ1-2 TRBV2 TGTGCCAGCAGTGAAATCCGGGACAGGGTCGGCTACACCTTC CASSEIRDRVGYTF
- - TRBJ1-5 TRBV6-2/TRBV6-3 TGTGCCAGCAGCGGGGGACACGGCGGGAATCAGCCCCAGCATTTT CASSGGHGGNQPQHF
few TRBD1 TRBJ1-1 TRBV5-1 TGCGCCAGCAGCTTGGGAGGGGGCGCTGGGGCTTTCTTT CASSLGGGAGAFF
many TRBD1 TRBJ1-5 TRBV29-1 TGCAGCGTGGGCACAGGGGCTGGTCAGCCCCAGCATTTT CSVGTGAGQPQHF
few - TRBJ1-2 TRBV5-1 TGCGCCAGCAGCTTGGTAACATCCGGCTATGGCTACACCTTC CASSLVTSGYGYTF
- TRBD1 TRBJ2-1 TRBV5-5 TGTGCCAGCAGCTTGGCCAAGCGGACAGGGAGTATGGATGAGCAGTTCTTC CASSLAKRTGSMDEQFF
- - TRBJ1-2 TRBV29-1 TGCAGCGTTGACGCGGGGGCCTACAATCGGAGCTATGGCTACACCTTC CSVDAGAYNRSYGYTF
- TRBD2 TRBJ2-1 TRBV10-3 TGTGCCATCGCGCGGGGCGGGGGGCCCTACAATGAGCAGTTCTTC CAIARGGGPYNEQFF
- - TRBJ1-4 TRBV21-1 TGTGCCAGCAGCTATGAAGGGACCATGACGAGTGAAAAACTGTTTTTT CASSYEGTMTSEKLFF
- TRBD2 TRBJ2-1 TRBV10-3 TGTGCCATCAGGGAGCGGGAGGCCCAAAATGAGCAGTTCTTC CAIREREAQNEQFF
- - TRBJ2-1 TRBV27 TGTGCCAGCAGTTTTCTTGGGAATGAGCAGTTCTTC CASSFLGNEQFF
- - TRBJ1-6 TRBV6-5 TGTGCCAGCAGTTATGAGGGGGGGAACTCACCCCTCCACTTT CASSYEGGNSPLHF
few TRBD1 TRBJ2-7 TRBV4-2 TGTGCCAGCAGCGGCCAAATAGGACAGGGGGCTGGATACGAGCAGTACTTC CASSGQIGQGAGYEQYF
- TRBD1 TRBJ1-6 TRBV5-1 TGCGCCAGCAGCAGAAGACAGGGGAGCTCCTATAATTCACCCCTCCACTTT CASSRRQGSSYNSPLHF
- TRBD2 TRBJ2-1 TRBV30 TGTGCCTGGATGGGACTAGCTCCTTACAATGAGCAGTTCTTC CAWMGLAPYNEQFF
many - TRBJ1-2 TRBV29-1 TGCAGCGCCCCCCGAGACGGATCACCCTATGGCTACACCTTC CSAPRDGSPYGYTF
- TRBD1 TRBJ2-7 TRBV6-1 TGTGCCGGTGCGCGGGACAGGGGCCACGAGCAGTACTTC CAGARDRGHEQYF
- TRBD2 TRBJ2-1 TRBV7-2 TGTGCCAGCAGCCGACTAGTCGGGGGGAACTACAATGAGCAGTTCTTC CASSRLVGGNYNEQFF
- - TRBJ2-6 TRBV28 TGTGCCAGCAGGCTACCGGGACGCACTTCTGGGGCCAACGTCCTGACTTTC CASRLPGRTSGANVLTF
few - TRBJ1-1 TRBV18 - CASSPLWQSGGMNTEAFF
- TRBD2 TRBJ2-3 TRBV11-2 TGTGCCAGCAGCTTAGGGATGGGCGGGAGGTTCACAGATACGCAGTATTTT CASSLGMGGRFTDTQYF
many - TRBJ1-6 TRBV7-2 TGTGCCAGCAGCCCAAACGTGGTCTCGCCCCTCCACTTT CASSPNVVSPLHF
many TRBD1 TRBJ1-5 TRBV6-1 TGTGCCAGCAGTGGGCGGGGGACAGGGGAAGTTCAGCCCCAGCATTTT CASSGRGTGEVQPQHF
- - TRBJ2-7 TRBV20-1 TGCAGTGCCAACCATCAATGGGGTCAATACGAGCAGTACTTC CSANHQWGQYEQYF
- TRBD2 TRBJ2-3 TRBV20-1 TGCAGTGCTCCACGAGCGGGAGGAGTTGGTGGGGATACGCAGTATTTT CSAPRAGGVGGDTQYF
- TRBD2 TRBJ2-5 TRBV12-3/TRBV12-4 TGTGCCAGCAGTCGGACTAGCGGGGGAACGGGGGGCCAAGAGACCCAGTACTTC CASSRTSGGTGGQETQYF
- TRBD2 TRBJ2-1 TRBV20-1 TGCAGTGCAATAGCCCCCGGACTAGCGGGATTTGTCTACAATGAGCAGTTCTTC CSAIAPGLAGFVYNEQFF
- - TRBJ1-2 TRBV7-9 TGTGCCAGCAGCTCCCTCGAGTTGACTAACTATGGCTACACCTTC CASSSLELTNYGYTF
many - TRBJ1-4 TRBV15 TGTGCCACCAGCAGACAAACTGGGACGGATGGAACTAATGAAAAACTGTTTTTT CATSRQTGTDGTNEKLFF
- - TRBJ1-6 TRBV20-1 TGCAGTGCTAGAGGTGAGGGACGACTTCCTTCACCCCTCCACTTT CSARGEGRLPSPLHF
- TRBD2 TRBJ2-7 TRBV5-1 TGCGCCAGCAGCTTTAGCGGGAGGGCCAACGAGCAGTACTTC CASSFSGRANEQYF
- TRBD1 TRBJ1-5 TRBV2 TGTGCCAGCAGTGATCTGGGGCAGGGGGTCGGTCAGCCCCAGCATTTT CASSDLGQGVGQPQHF
- - TRBJ2-7 TRBV12-3/TRBV12-4 TGTGCCAGCAGTTTAGAGGCGGACGCCTACGAGCAGTACTTC CASSLEADAYEQYF
- - TRBJ1-5 TRBV21-1 TGTGCCAGCAGCAAGTCGGAAGATCAGCCCCAGCATTTT CASSKSEDQPQHF
- TRBD1 TRBJ1-2 TRBV12-3/TRBV12-4 TGTGCCAGCAGCCGGGCAGGGGGCGTAGGCTACACCTTC CASSRAGGVGYTF
- - TRBJ2-1 TRBV28 TGTGCCAGCAGTCGTGCGGGATCCTCCGATGAGCAGTTCTTC CASSRAGSSDEQFF
- TRBD2 TRBJ2-1 TRBV27 TGTGCCAGCAGCCCGCCTAGCGGGAGTAAGGATGAGCAGTTCTTC CASSPPSGSKDEQFF
few - TRBJ2-1 TRBV12-3/TRBV12-4 TGTGCCAGCAGCTCCCGGCCAGCTAGCTCCTACAATGAGCAGTTCTTC CASSSRPASSYNEQFF
- - TRBJ2-3 TRBV12-3/TRBV12-4 TGTGCCAGCACCGCGGGCCCGGTCACAGATACGCAGTATTTT CASTAGPVTDTQYF
- TRBD1 TRBJ1-4 TRBV29-1 TGCAGCGTAACGACAGGGGCCAGGTACGAAAAACTGTTTTTT CSVTTGARYEKLFF
- TRBD2 TRBJ2-7 TRBV19 TGTGCCAGTAGTTCTAGCGGGACATCCTACGAGCAGTACTTC CASSSSGTSYEQYF